The clone carrying this T cell receptor (beta chain) was picked up a small number of times. What it binds is not known. The data belong to a study of cytomegalovirus exposure and HLA in healthy donors. Primers: 60 Vbeta forward and 13 Jbeta reverse. This table comes from immunoSEQ multiplex PCR, and its TCRdb copy is limited to in-frame clones, with some not included. This table holds roughly 140,000 clones, about four fifths found once. The CDR3 has 13 residues. V lost 1 base and J lost 6, with 6 bases in between. From germline, CDR1 is MNHNY and CDR2 SVGAGI (reference sequence). Study findings and constraints: Across donors, sequencing depth was assumed by presence/absence analyses to be roughly uniform.

Sequencing input: PBMCs. The TCR originated in a man aged 40-50 years in good health and CMV-seronegative. This sequence joins TRBV6-6 and TRBJ1-4; D unresolved. CDR3: CASSYYSDEKLFF. Here the CDR3 DNA reads TGTGCCAGCAGTTACTATTCAGATGAAAAACTGTTTTTT.